This T cell receptor (beta chain) was documented in a study of blood T cells in healthy people across ages. Background on the study: Capture by template switching was about one barcoded beta molecule per two T cells.

To note about this clonotype: No antigen is known for it.

A J-beta primer mix and a sample-barcoded 5' primer were used in a second PCR of roughly 7 to 12 cycles. Each cDNA was tagged by a template-switch adaptor containing 12 random nucleotides. All samples yielded 2.5 million or more CDR3-containing paired-end reads. TCRdb passed the 5' RACE reads through MiXCR, listing each CDR3 protein once. The repertoire holds hundreds of thousands of distinct CDR3 sequences, with roughly 60% as singletons. Trimming took 5 bases from V and 4 from J, leaving 20 bases between them. The CDR3 spans 16 residues. Germline lookup yields CDR1 PRHDT and CDR2 FYEKMQ (reference sequence). Study results and caveats: Age advanced and TCR beta diversity per million T cells fell, roughly linearly.

The source is a man aged 30 to 39 in good health. This chain joins TRBV13 and TRBJ1-2, with D possibly matching TRBD1 (6 bases). Sequenced: blood. CDR3 region: CASSPPEDRTTYGYTF. The CDR3 region has the DNA TGTGCCAGCAGCCCGCCCGAAGACAGGACCACCTATGGCTACACCTTC.